This T cell receptor beta chain was sequenced for a study of patients and donors after allogeneic stem cell transplantation (dated by TCRdb to the early 2020s). About this clonotype itself: The target of this receptor is not known. The record has no base qualities; no much larger clone is one base away.

The method was RT-PCR. These reads were obtained on a NextSeq 550. The public reads were run again by TCRdb, first through fastp at Q25 and then through MiXCR, and only productive beta chains were kept. CDR3 protein duplicates are merged, each entry listing the most common genes and DNA. In this sample the table shows roughly 960,000 distinct CDR3 sequences, over 15% of which occur a single time. The top ten constitute roughly 6% of the sample. CDR1 and CDR2, per the germline V gene, are SQVTM and ANQGSEA. The junction carries 10 bases between V and J, which are trimmed by 4 bases and 1 base respectively. The CDR3, from cysteine to phenylalanine, totals 13 residues. Only the CDR3 DNA is retained, 39 bases long and in frame from the first base.

The source is a human donor who was either an allogeneic HSCT recipient or a stem cell or donor lymphocyte infusion donor (not recorded which). It is not recorded whose cells these are; they may come from a transplant donor. Here the chain combines TRBV29-1 and TRBJ1-1; no D gene can be assigned with confidence. Sample: blood, either unsorted or a sorted T cell fraction (not recorded which). The DNA sequence is TGCAGCGTTGGGGCCAAGGGGAACACTGAAGCTTTCTTT. This gives the protein CSVGAKGNTEAFF.